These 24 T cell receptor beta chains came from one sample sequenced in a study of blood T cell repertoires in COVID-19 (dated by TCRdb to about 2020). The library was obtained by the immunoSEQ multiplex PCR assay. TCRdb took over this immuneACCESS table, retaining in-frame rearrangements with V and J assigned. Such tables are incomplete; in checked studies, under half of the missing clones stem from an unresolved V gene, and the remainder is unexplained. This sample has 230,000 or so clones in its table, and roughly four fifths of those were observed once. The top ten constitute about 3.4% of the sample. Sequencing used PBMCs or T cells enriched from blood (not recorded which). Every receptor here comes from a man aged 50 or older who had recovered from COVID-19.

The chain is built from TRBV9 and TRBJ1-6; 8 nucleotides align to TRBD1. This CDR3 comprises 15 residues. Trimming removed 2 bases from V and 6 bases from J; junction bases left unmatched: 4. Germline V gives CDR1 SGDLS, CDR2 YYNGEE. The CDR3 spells CASSVDRGGNSPLHF. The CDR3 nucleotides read TGTGCCAGCAGCGTCGACAGGGGAGGTAATTCACCCCTCCACTTT.

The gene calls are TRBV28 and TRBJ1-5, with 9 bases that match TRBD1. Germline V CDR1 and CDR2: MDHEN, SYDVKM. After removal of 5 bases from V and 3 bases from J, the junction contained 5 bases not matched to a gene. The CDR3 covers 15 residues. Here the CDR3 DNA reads TGTGCCAGCAGTCCAGACAGGGGGGCCAATCAGCCCCAGCATTTT. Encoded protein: CASSPDRGANQPQHF.

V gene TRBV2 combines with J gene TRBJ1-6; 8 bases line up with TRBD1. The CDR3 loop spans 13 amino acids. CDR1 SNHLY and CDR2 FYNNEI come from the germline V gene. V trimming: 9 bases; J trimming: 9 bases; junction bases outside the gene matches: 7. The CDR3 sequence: CASLGQGTSPLHF. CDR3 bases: TGTGCCAGTTTAGGACAGGGAACTTCACCCCTCCACTTT.

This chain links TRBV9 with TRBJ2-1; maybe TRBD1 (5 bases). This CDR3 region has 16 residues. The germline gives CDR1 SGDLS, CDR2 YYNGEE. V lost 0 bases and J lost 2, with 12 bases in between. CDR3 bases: TGTGCCAGCAGCGTAGAGGTGACAGTTACCTACAATGAGCAGTTCTTC. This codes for CASSVEVTVTYNEQFF.

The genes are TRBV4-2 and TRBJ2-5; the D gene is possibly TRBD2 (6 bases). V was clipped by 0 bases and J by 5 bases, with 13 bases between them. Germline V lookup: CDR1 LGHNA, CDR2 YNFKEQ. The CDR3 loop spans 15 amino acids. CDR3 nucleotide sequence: TGTGCCAGCAGCCAAGATGGAGGGGCCAGGGAGACCCAGTACTTC. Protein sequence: CASSQDGGARETQYF.

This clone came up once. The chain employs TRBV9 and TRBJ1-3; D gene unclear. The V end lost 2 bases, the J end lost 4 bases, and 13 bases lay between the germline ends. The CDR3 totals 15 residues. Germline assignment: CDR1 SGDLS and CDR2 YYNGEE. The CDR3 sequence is CASSVLPGSGNTIYF. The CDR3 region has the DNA TGTGCCAGCAGCGTCCTCCCGGGGTCAGGAAACACCATATATTTT.

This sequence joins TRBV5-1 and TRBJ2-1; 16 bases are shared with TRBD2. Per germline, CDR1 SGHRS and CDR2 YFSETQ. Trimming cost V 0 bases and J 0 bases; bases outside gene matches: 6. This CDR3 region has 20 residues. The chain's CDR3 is CASSLVGTSGGVRSYNEQFF. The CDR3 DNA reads TGCGCCAGCAGCTTGGTCGGGACTAGCGGGGGGGTCCGCTCCTACAATGAGCAGTTCTTC.

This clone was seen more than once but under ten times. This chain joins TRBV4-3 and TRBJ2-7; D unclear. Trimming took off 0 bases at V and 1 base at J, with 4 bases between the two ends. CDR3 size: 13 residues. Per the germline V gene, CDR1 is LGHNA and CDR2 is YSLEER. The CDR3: CASSQDTSYEQYF. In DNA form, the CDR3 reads TGCGCCAGCAGCCAAGACACTTCCTACGAGCAGTACTTC.

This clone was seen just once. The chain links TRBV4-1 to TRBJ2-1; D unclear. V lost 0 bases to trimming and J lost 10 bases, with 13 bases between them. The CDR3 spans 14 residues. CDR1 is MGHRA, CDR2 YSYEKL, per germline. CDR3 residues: CASSQDRVGLEQFF. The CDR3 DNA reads TGCGCCAGCAGCCAAGACCGAGTGGGCCTGGAGCAGTTCTTC.

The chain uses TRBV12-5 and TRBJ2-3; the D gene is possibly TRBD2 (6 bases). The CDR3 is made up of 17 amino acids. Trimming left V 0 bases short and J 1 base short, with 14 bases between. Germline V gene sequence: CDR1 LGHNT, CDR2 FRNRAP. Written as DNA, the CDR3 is TGTGCTAGTGGTTTGGTCCATTGGGGCGGGGGCACAGATACGCAGTATTTT. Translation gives CASGLVHWGGGTDTQYF.

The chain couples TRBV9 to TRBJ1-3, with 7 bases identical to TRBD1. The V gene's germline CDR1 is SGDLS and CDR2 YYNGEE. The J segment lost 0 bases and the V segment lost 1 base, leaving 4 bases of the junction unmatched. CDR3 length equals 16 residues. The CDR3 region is CASSVSGTASGNTIYF. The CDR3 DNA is TGTGCCAGCAGCGTATCCGGGACAGCCTCTGGAAACACCATATATTTT.

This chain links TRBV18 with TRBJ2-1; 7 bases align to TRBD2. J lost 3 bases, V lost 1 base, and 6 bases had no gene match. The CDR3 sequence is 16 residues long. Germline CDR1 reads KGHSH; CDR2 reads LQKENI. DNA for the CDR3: TGTGCCAGCTCACCACTGGCTCTAGCGGACTACAATGAGCAGTTCTTC. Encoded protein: CASSPLALADYNEQFF.

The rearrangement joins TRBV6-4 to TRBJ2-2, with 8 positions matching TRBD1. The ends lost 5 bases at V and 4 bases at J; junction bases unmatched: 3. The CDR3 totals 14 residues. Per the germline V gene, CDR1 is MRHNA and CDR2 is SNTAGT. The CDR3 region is CASSLQGGTGELFF. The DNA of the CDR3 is TGTGCCAGCAGTTTACAGGGGGGCACCGGGGAGCTGTTTTTT.

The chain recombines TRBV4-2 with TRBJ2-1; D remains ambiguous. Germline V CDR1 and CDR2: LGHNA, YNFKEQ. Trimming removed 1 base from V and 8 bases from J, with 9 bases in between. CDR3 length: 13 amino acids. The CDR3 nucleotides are TGTGCCAGCAGCCAAGGGTCTCTACATGAGCAGTTCTTC. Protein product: CASSQGSLHEQFF.

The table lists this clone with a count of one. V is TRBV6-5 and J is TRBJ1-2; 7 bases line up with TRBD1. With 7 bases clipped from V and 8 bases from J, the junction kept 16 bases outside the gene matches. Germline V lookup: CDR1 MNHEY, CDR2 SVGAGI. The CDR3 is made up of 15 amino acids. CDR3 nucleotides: TGTGCCAGCACAAAGAACCGGGACAGTACACCCGGCTACACCTTC. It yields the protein CASTKNRDSTPGYTF.

CDR3 sequence reads: CASSLSRQGFTGELFF. CDR3 DNA sequence: TGTGCCAGCAGTTTATCTCGCCAGGGGTTCACCGGGGAGCTGTTTTTT. This chain links TRBV27 with TRBJ2-2; D might be TRBD1 (6 bases). CDR3 length: 16 amino acids. Germline CDR1 is MNHEY and CDR2 is SMNVEV (reference sequence). Trimming left V 0 bases short and J 4 bases short, with 12 bases between.

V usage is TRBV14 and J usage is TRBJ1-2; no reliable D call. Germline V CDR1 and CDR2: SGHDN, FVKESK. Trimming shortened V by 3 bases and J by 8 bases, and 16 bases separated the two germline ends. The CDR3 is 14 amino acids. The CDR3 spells CASSQTRQSGGYTF. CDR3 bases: TGTGCCAGCAGCCAGACTCGGCAATCTGGGGGCTACACCTTC.

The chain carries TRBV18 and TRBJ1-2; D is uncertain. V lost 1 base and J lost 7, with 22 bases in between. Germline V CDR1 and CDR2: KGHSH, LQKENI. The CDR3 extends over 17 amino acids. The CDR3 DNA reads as TGTGCCAGCTCACCACTACCTAGACGTGCGGAGGACTCTGGCTACACCTTC. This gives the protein CASSPLPRRAEDSGYTF.

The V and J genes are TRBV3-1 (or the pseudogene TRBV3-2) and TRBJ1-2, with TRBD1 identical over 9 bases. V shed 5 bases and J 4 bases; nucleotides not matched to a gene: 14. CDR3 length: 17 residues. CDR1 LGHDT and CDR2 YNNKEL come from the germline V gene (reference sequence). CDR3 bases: TGTGCCAGCAGCTTAAGAGGGACAGGGTATCAAGGCTATGGCTACACCTTC. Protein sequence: CASSLRGTGYQGYGYTF.

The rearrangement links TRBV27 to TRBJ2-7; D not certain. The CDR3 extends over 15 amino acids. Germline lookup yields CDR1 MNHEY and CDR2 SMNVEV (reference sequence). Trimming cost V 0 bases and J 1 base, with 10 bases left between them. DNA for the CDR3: TGTGCCAGCAGTTTATCGAGGCGAGCATCCTACGAGCAGTACTTC. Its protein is CASSLSRRASYEQYF.

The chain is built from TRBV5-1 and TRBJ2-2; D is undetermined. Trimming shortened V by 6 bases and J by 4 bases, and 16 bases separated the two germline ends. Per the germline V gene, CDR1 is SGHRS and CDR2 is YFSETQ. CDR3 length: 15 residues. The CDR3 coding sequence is TGCGCCAGCATCGTGTCCCGCCCCGGCACCGGGGAGCTGTTTTTT. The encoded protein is CASIVSRPGTGELFF. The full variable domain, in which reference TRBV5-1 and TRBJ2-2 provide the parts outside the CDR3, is KAGVTQTPRYLIKTRGQQVTLSCSPISGHRSVSWYQQTPGQGLQFLFEYFSETQRNKGNFPGRFSGRQFSNSRSEMNVSTLELGDSALYLCASIVSRPGTGELFFGEGSRLTVL.

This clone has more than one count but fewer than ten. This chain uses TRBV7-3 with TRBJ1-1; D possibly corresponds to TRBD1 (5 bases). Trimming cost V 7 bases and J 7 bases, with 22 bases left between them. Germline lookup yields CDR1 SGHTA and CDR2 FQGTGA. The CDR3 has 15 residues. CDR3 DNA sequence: TGTGCCAGCACCCAATCGGGGGGGGAAGCGGATGAAGCTTTCTTT. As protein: CASTQSGGEADEAFF. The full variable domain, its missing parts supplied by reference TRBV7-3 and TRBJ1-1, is GAGVSQTPSNKVTEKGKYVELRCDPISGHTALYWYRQSLGQGPEFLIYFQGTGAADDSGLPNDRFFAVRPEGSVSTLKIQRTERGDSAVYLCASTQSGGEADEAFFGQGTRLTVV.

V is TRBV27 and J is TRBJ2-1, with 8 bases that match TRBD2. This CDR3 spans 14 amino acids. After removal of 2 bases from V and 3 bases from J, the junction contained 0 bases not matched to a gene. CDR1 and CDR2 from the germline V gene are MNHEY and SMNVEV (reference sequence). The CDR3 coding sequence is TGTGCCAGCAGTTTAGCGGGGGGCTACAATGAGCAGTTCTTC. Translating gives CASSLAGGYNEQFF.

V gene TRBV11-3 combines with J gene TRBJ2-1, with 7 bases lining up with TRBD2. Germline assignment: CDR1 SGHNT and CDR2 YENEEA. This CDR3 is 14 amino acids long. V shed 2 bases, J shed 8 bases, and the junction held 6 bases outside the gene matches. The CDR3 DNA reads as TGTGCCAGCAGCTTATCTAGCGGTCCCCATGAGCAGTTCTTC. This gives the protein CASSLSSGPHEQFF.